The sequence of this T cell receptor (beta chain) was determined in a study of T cell clonotyping in hematopoietic cell transplantation. Findings and limits, study-wide: After transplant, recipient diversity fell while pathologically expanded clonotypes grew through day 180.

Regarding this clone: Antigen: not known. This same CDR3 is encoded by further DNA sequences in the sample.

Germline V gives CDR1 MNHEY, CDR2 SVGAGI. The CDR3 loop spans 13 amino acids. The germline V and J ends were trimmed by 2 bases and 10 bases, with 9 bases remaining between them. Assay: immunoSEQ multiplex PCR; the TCRdb copy retains only in-frame clones and omits some. The sample lists 6,000 to 9,000 clones; around nine tenths were seen once. This material consisted of PBMCs, taken 100 days after allogeneic stem cell transplant. This chain uses TRBV6-5 with TRBJ1-6, with D possibly being TRBD1 (6 bases). This clonotype originated in a male patient aged 45-59 years who had an allogeneic stem cell transplant from a related donor, so the T cells may come from the graft donor. Some clones in this sample may be carry-over from other donors' samples. For the CDR3, the DNA is TGTGCCAGCAGTTACAACAGGGACTCACCCCTCCACTTT. As protein: CASSYNRDSPLHF.